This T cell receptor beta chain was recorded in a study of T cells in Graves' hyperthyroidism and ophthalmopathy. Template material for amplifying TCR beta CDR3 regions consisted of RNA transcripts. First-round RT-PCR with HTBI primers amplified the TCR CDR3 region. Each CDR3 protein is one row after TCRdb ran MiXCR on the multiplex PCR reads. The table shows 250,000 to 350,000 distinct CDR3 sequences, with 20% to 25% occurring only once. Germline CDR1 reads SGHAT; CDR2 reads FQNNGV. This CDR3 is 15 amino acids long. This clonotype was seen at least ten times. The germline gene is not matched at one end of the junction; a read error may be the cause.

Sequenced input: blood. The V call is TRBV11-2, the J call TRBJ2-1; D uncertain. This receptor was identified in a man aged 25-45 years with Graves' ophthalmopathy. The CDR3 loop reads CASSLGTNSFNEQFF. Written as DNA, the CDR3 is TGTGCCAGCAGCTTAGGGACCAACTCCTTCAATGAGCAGTTCTTC.